Shown below are 18 T cell receptor beta chains from a single sample sequenced in a study of T cells in localized non-small cell lung cancer. Clones were read by immunoSEQ multiplex PCR, and TCRdb kept only the in-frame ones, dropping some. The data hold around 9,600 clones, with under 90% observed a single time. Sample: peripheral blood, taken before any cancer treatment. These receptors were obtained from a female donor aged 60 or older with stage II squamous cell lung carcinoma.

The V gene is TRBV7-9, the J gene TRBJ2-7; the D gene is possibly TRBD1 (7 bases). There are 14 residues in the CDR3. The V end was cut by 5 bases, the J end by 1 base, with 12 bases between. CDR1 is SEHNR, CDR2 FQNEAQ, per germline (reference sequence). This chain's CDR3 is CASSAAGGSYEQYF. In DNA, the CDR3 is TGTGCCAGCAGCGCCGCAGGGGGGTCCTACGAGCAGTACTTC.

The rearrangement uses TRBV5-1 and TRBJ1-1, with D perhaps TRBD1 (6 bases). The CDR3 is made up of 13 amino acids. Per the germline V gene, CDR1 is SGHRS and CDR2 is YFSETQ. Trimming stripped 5 bases from V and 4 bases from J, with 12 bases between. Here the CDR3 reads CASSLGGGTEAFF. CDR3 DNA sequence: TGCGCCAGCAGTCTTGGGGGCGGCACTGAAGCTTTCTTT.

The rearrangement joins TRBV4-2 to TRBJ2-2; D not resolved. Trimming cost V 3 bases and J 3 bases, with 14 bases left between them. This CDR3 comprises 16 residues. CDR1 is LGHNA, CDR2 YNFKEQ, per germline. The CDR3 sequence: CASSQGQDIYTGELFF. CDR3 bases: TGTGCCAGCAGCCAGGGCCAAGACATTTACACCGGGGAGCTGTTTTTT.

The genes are TRBV7-9 and TRBJ1-1, with unresolved D. Trimming stripped 4 bases from V and 3 bases from J, with 6 bases between. CDR3 length: 12 residues. Germline lookup yields CDR1 SEHNR and CDR2 FQNEAQ (reference sequence). The CDR3 loop reads CASSWSDTEAFF. CDR3 nucleotide sequence: TGTGCCAGCAGCTGGTCTGACACTGAAGCTTTCTTT.

The chain joins TRBV6-1 to TRBJ2-7; D uncertain. V shed 2 bases and J shed 4 bases, with 12 bases lying between them. There are 14 residues in the CDR3. The germline V gene encodes CDR1 MNHNS and CDR2 SASEGT. The CDR3 protein is CASSERRPPYEQYV. The DNA of the CDR3 is TGTGCCAGCAGTGAAAGACGGCCCCCGTACGAGCAGTACGTC.

The chain joins TRBV11-3 to TRBJ2-5; a weak D match, TRBD2 (5 bases). This CDR3 is built from 13 residues. Germline values: CDR1 SGHNT, CDR2 YENEEA. V was cut by 5 bases and J by 5 bases, with 12 bases left in between. For the CDR3, the DNA is TGTGCCAGCAGCCTAGGACCGGGGGAGACCCAGTACTTC. Its protein product is CASSLGPGETQYF. Looking up the rest from reference TRBV11-3 and TRBJ2-5 gives the full variable domain: EAGVVQSPRYKIIEKKQPVAFWCNPISGHNTLYWYLQNLGQGPELLIRYENEEAVDDSQLPKDRFSAERLKGVDSTLKIQPAELGDSAVYLCASSLGPGETQYFGPGTRLLVL.

The chain recombines TRBV5-6 with TRBJ2-5; D uncertain. The V gene's germline CDR1 is SGHDT and CDR2 YYEEEE. V was pared by 4 bases and J by 4 bases, with 14 bases between. The CDR3 is 14 residues long. CDR3 protein: CASSPERSGETQYF. CDR3 nucleotides: TGTGCCAGCAGCCCGGAGAGATCGGGAGAGACCCAGTACTTC. Looking up the rest from reference TRBV5-6 and TRBJ2-5 gives the full variable domain: DAGVTQSPTHLIKTRGQQVTLRCSPKSGHDTVSWYQQALGQGPQFIFQYYEEEERQRGNFPDRFSGHQFPNYSSELNVNALLLGDSALYLCASSPERSGETQYFGPGTRLLVL.

The CDR3: CASSHYPTGRSTDTQYF. The CDR3 DNA reads as TGCGCCAGCAGCCACTACCCGACAGGGCGTAGCACAGATACGCAGTATTTT. The chain uses TRBV4-1 and TRBJ2-3, with TRBD1 matching over 7 bases. CDR3 length: 17 residues. J lost 0 bases, V lost 3 bases, and 9 bases had no gene match. Germline CDR1 is MGHRA and CDR2 is YSYEKL.

The V call is TRBV15, the J call TRBJ1-1; D unresolved. Trimming removed 0 bases from V and 1 base from J, with 9 bases in between. Germline CDR1 and CDR2: LNHNV and YYDKDF (reference sequence). The CDR3 has 15 amino acids. The CDR3 spells CATSRDLKENTEAFF. CDR3 DNA: TGTGCCACCAGCAGAGATCTAAAGGAGAACACTGAAGCTTTCTTT.

V usage is TRBV11-2 and J usage is TRBJ2-4; possible D gene TRBD1, 5 bases. Looked up from germline, CDR1 is SGHAT and CDR2 is FQNNGV. The CDR3 covers 19 residues. Trimming removed 6 bases from V and 1 base from J, with 25 bases in between. The CDR3 is CASRILGAPSRMAKNIQYF. The DNA of the CDR3 is TGTGCCAGCAGAATCCTAGGGGCCCCCTCGAGGATGGCCAAAAACATTCAGTACTTC.

The chain is built from TRBV11-3 and TRBJ1-1, with 8 bases aligning to TRBD1. V shed 4 bases, J shed 11 bases, and the junction held 9 bases outside the gene matches. The CDR3 is made up of 13 amino acids. In germline, CDR1 is SGHNT, CDR2 YENEEA. The CDR3 bases are TGTGCCAGCAGCTCCGGACAGGGCGATCAGGCTTTCTTT. Its translation: CASSSGQGDQAFF.

The rearrangement uses TRBV4-1 and TRBJ2-1; 8 bases map to TRBD2. The V gene's germline CDR1 is MGHRA and CDR2 YSYEKL. V lost 4 bases, J lost 6 bases, and 8 bases stayed unmatched. The length of the CDR3 is 15 residues. The CDR3 here is CASSPPGSGGNEQFF. Written as DNA, the CDR3 is TGCGCCAGCAGCCCCCCTGGGAGCGGGGGCAATGAGCAGTTCTTC.

The chain combines TRBV6-1 with TRBJ1-2; 10 bases are a match to TRBD1. CDR1 and CDR2 from the germline V gene are MNHNS and SASEGT. CDR3 length: 14 amino acids. V shed 6 bases and J 8 bases; nucleotides not matched to a gene: 9. The CDR3 region has the DNA TGTGCCAGCAGCTCCGGGACAGGGGTGATCGGCTACACCTTC. It yields the protein CASSSGTGVIGYTF.

The rearrangement links TRBV18 to TRBJ2-1; 13 bases align to TRBD2. The germline CDR1 and CDR2 sequences are KGHSH and LQKENI. J gave up 7 bases and V 3 bases, and 12 bases lay outside the gene matches. The CDR3 consists of 18 residues. This CDR3 is CASSPARTSGGALNEQFF. Written as DNA, the CDR3 is TGTGCCAGCTCACCTGCCCGTACTAGCGGGGGGGCCTTAAATGAGCAGTTCTTC. The entire variable domain, with the rest obtained from reference TRBV18 and TRBJ2-1, is as follows: NAGVMQNPRHLVRRRGQEARLRCSPMKGHSHVYWYRQLPEEGLKFMVYLQKENIIDESGMPKERFSAEFPKEGPSILRIQQVVRGDSAAYFCASSPARTSGGALNEQFFGPGTRLTVL.

The chain recombines TRBV5-6 with TRBJ1-2; no firm D call. V shed 0 bases and J shed 8 bases, with 11 bases lying between them. This CDR3 contains 13 residues. Germline V lookup: CDR1 SGHDT, CDR2 YYEEEE. The CDR3 loop is CASSLERLGGYTF. The DNA for the CDR3 is TGTGCCAGCAGCTTGGAAAGGCTGGGGGGCTACACCTTC.

The V gene is TRBV7-2, the J gene TRBJ2-1; D might be TRBD2 (6 bases). The germline CDR1 and CDR2 sequences are SGHTA and FQGNSA. The CDR3 has 15 amino acids. Trimming took off 1 base at V and 8 bases at J, with 15 bases between the two ends. CDR3 amino acids: CASSLVGTRDYEQFF. The CDR3 coding sequence is TGTGCCAGCAGCTTAGTCGGGACTCGAGACTATGAGCAGTTCTTC.

This rearrangement joins TRBV6-6 to TRBJ1-4; tentatively, D is TRBD1 (6 bases). Germline CDR1 and CDR2: MNHNY and SVGAGI (reference sequence). The V end was cut by 6 bases, the J end by 4 bases, with 15 bases between. This CDR3 has 15 residues. The CDR3 here is CASRTGGPNNEKLFF. The CDR3 region has the DNA TGTGCCAGCAGAACCGGGGGGCCTAATAATGAAAAACTGTTTTTT.

The chain carries TRBV9 and TRBJ1-2; weak D call: TRBD1 (5 bases). CDR3 length: 15 amino acids. The germline gives CDR1 SGDLS, CDR2 YYNGEE. The germline V and J ends were trimmed by 4 bases and 2 bases, with 15 bases remaining between them. The CDR3, as DNA: TGTGCCAGCAGCCCCTCCCTAGGGGACAACTATGGCTACACCTTC. The encoded protein is CASSPSLGDNYGYTF.